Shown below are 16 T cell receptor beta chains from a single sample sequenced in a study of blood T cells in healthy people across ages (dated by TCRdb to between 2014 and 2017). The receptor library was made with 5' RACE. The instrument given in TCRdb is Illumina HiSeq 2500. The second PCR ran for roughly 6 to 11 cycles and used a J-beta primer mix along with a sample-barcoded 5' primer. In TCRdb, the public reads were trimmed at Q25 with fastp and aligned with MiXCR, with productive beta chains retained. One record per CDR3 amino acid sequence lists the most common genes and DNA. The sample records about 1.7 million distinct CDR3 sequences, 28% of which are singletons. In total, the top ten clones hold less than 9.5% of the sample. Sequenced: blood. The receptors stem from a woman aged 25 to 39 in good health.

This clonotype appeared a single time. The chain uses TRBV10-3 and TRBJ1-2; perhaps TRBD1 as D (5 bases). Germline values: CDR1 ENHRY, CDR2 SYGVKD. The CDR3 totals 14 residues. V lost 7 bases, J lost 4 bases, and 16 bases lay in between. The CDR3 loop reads CAITSGTDSYGYTF. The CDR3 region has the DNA TGTGCCATCACTTCCGGGACGGATAGCTATGGCTACACCTTC.

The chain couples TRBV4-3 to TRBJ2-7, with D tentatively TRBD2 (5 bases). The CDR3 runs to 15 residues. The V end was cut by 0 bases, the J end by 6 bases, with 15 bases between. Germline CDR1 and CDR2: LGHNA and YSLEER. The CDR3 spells CASSQDLAPLFEQYF. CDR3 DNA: TGCGCCAGCAGCCAAGACCTAGCCCCTTTGTTCGAGCAGTACTTC.

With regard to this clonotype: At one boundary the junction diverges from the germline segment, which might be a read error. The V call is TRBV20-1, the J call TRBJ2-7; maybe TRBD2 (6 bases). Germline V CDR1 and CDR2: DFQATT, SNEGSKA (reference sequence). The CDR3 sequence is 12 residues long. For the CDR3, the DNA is TGCAGGGCTAGTGGGGGGAAGCGCGAGCAGTACTTC. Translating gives CRASGGKREQYF.

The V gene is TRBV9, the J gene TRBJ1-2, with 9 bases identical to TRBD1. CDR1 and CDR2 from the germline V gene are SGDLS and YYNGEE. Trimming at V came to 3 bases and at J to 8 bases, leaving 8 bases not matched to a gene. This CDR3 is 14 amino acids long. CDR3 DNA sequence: TGTGCCAGCAGCGCCACCGGGACAGGGAAGGGCTACACCTTC. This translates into CASSATGTGKGYTF.

The CDR3 protein is CASRGLATGSEQFF. In DNA, the CDR3 is TGCGCCAGCAGAGGACTAGCCACCGGCTCTGAGCAGTTCTTC. This chain connects TRBV5-1 to TRBJ2-1; 8 bases map to TRBD2. The germline V gene has CDR1 SGHRS and CDR2 YFSETQ. V shed 5 bases, J shed 9 bases, and the junction held 10 bases outside the gene matches. CDR3 length: 14 residues.

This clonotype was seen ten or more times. CDR3 coding DNA: TGTGCCAGCAGCTTAGTCACAGGGATCGTGTACGAGCAGTACTTC. This sequence encodes CASSLVTGIVYEQYF. The V and J genes are TRBV11-2 and TRBJ2-7, with TRBD1 as a possible D gene (6 bases). CDR1 is SGHAT and CDR2 is FQNNGV in the germline V gene. This CDR3 contains 15 residues. Trimming left V 1 base short and J 4 bases short, with 14 bases between.

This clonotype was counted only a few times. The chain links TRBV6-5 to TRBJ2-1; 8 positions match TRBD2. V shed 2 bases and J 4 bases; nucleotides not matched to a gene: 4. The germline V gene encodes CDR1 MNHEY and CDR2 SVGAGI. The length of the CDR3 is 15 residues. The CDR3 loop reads CASSYRAGVYNEQFF. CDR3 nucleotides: TGTGCCAGCAGTTACAGAGCGGGAGTATACAATGAGCAGTTCTTC.

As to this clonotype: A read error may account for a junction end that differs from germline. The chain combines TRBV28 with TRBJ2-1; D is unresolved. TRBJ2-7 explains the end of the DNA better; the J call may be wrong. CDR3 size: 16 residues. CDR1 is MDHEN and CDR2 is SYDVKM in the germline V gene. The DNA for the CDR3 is TGTCCCAGCAGTGTTGAACAGTTCCCGATAACCTACGAGCAGTACTTC. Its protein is CPSSVEQFPITYEQYF.

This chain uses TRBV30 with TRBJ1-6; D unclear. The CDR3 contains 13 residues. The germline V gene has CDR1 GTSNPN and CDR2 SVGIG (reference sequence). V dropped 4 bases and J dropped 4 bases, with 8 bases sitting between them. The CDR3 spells CAWTSQYNSPLHF. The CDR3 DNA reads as TGTGCCTGGACGAGTCAGTATAATTCACCCCTCCACTTT. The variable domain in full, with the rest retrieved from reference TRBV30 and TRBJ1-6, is SQTIHQWPATLVQPVGSPLSLECTVEGTSNPNLYWYRQAAGRGLQLLFYSVGIGQISSEVPQNLSASRPQDRQFILSSKKLLLSDSGFYLCAWTSQYNSPLHFGNGTRLTVT.

The CDR3 sequence is CASSGISSGRAGEQFF. DNA for the CDR3: TGTGCCAGTAGTGGAATTTCTAGCGGGAGGGCCGGTGAGCAGTTCTTC. The chain recombines TRBV19 with TRBJ2-1; TRBD2 matches 12 bases. The CDR3 is 16 amino acids. Germline V lookup: CDR1 LNHDA, CDR2 SQIVND (reference sequence). Losses at the gene ends were 5 bases for V and 9 bases for J; bases not matched to a gene: 11.

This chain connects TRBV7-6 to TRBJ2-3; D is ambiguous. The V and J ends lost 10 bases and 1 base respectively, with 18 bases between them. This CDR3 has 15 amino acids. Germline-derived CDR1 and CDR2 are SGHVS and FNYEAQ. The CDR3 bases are TGTGCCACCGCCCGTAGCAGTGCTGGCACAGATACGCAGTATTTT. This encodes CATARSSAGTDTQYF.

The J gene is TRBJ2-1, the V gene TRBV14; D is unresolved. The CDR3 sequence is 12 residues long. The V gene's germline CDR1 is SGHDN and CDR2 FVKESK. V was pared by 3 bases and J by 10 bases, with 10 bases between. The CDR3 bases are TGTGCCAGCAGCCAGAGTGGACGAGAGCAGTTCTTC. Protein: CASSQSGREQFF.

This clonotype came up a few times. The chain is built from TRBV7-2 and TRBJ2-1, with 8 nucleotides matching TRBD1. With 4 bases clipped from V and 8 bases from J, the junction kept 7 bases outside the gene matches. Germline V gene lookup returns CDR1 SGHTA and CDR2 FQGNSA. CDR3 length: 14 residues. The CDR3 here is CASSSGQVLDEQFF. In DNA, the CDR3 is TGTGCCAGCAGCTCGGGACAGGTCTTGGATGAGCAGTTCTTC.

The CDR3 protein is CASSRDALPNYEQYF. In DNA, the CDR3 is TGCGCCAGCAGCCGGGATGCACTACCGAACTACGAGCAGTACTTC. The chain joins TRBV5-1 to TRBJ2-7, with a possible D match to TRBD2 (5 bases). The CDR3 extends over 15 amino acids. CDR1 is SGHRS, CDR2 YFSETQ, per germline. Trimming removed 4 bases from V and 3 bases from J, with 17 bases in between.

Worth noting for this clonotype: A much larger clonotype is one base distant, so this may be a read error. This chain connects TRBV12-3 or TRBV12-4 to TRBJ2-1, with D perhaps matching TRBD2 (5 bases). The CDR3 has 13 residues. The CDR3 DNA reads TGTGCCAACAGTTGGGGAGTTTCCAATGAGCAGTTCTTC. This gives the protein CANSWGVSNEQFF.

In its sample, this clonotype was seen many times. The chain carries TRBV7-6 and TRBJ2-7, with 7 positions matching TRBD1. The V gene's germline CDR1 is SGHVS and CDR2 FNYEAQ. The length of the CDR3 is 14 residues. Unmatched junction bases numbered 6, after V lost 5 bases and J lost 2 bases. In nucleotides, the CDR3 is TGTGCCAGCAGCCATTCCGGGACAGCCTACGAGCAGTACTTC. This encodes CASSHSGTAYEQYF. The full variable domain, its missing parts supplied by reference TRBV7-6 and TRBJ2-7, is GAGVSQSPRYKVTKRGQDVALRCDPISGHVSLYWYRQALGQGPEFLTYFNYEAQQDKSGLPNDRFSAERPEGSISTLTIQRTEQRDSAMYRCASSHSGTAYEQYFGPGTRLTVT.